This T cell receptor (beta chain) comes out of a study of regulatory T cells in long-lasting Graves disease. To make TCR beta libraries, researchers used iRepertoire HTBI primers and Arm-PCR of CDR3 regions. In TCRdb, the multiplex PCR reads were re-called with MiXCR into one record per CDR3 protein. The table has 500,000 to 700,000 distinct CDR3 sequences, 15% to 20% seen once. Per the germline V gene, CDR1 is KGHSH and CDR2 is LQKENI. There are 15 residues in the CDR3. V was pared by 4 bases and J by 6 bases, with 9 bases of the junction left unmatched. Concerning this clonotype itself: The target antigen is unknown.

Time point denoted: newly diagnosed GD, antithyroid drugs for less than 3 months. Extracted PBMC RNA gave rise to the TCR library. Notes on the study in general: Researchers reported studying only peripheral blood, not thyroid tissue. Among the persistent patients, 2,500 to 3,500 public clonotypes were shared, more than the 950 to 1,000 shared among new patients.

These data also formed part of another study, on T cells in Graves' hyperthyroidism and ophthalmopathy.

The chain carries TRBV18 and TRBJ1-2; 9 positions match TRBD1. This sample comprised peripheral blood mononuclear cells (PBMCs), obtained at new diagnosis, from a patient treated with antithyroid drugs. The TCR sequence derives from a woman aged 25 to 39 with Graves disease. The CDR3 nucleotides read TGTGCCAGCTCACACAGGGACAGGGAGATTAATGGCTACACCTTC. Translated, it gives CASSHRDREINGYTF.